This T cell receptor (beta chain) derives from a study of blood T cells in healthy people across ages. The CDR3 consists of 16 residues. The V and J ends lost 5 bases and 1 base respectively, with 18 bases between them. A second PCR, run for about 7 to 11 cycles, used a sample-barcoded 5' primer plus a J-beta primer mix. From the 5' RACE reads, TCRdb called clonotypes with MiXCR, one entry per CDR3 protein. The data show roughly 1 million distinct CDR3 sequences, 20% to 25% seen once. These data also featured in a second study, about T cells of mothers and their children. That study adds: The yield was over 8 million TCR beta CDR3 reads from each mother and 2.5 million to 3 million from each child.

The chain recombines TRBV12-3 or TRBV12-4 with TRBJ2-7; D is tentatively TRBD1 or TRBD2 (5 bases each). Sequenced: blood. The sequence derives from a girl aged 2 to 9 in good health. The DNA of the CDR3 is TGTGCCAGCAGTCCCGTCTTGGGACCGACATCCTACGAGCAGTACTTC. Its translation is CASSPVLGPTSYEQYF.